This note documents a single T cell receptor beta chain sequence. The germline gives CDR1 SGHTA, CDR2 FQGNSA. This CDR3 comprises 14 residues. Between the trimmed V and J ends, which lost 2 bases and 2 bases, there was a span of 6 bases. The sample comes from a study of shared clonotypes between healthy human individuals. Method: immunoSEQ multiplex PCR; TCRdb's copy keeps in-frame clones and lacks some. The data contain some 980,000 clones, around three quarters of them seen just once; the ten biggest clones take up about 1.5%. This sequence was found in a man in his late teens or twenties in good health. The chain is built from TRBV7-2 and TRBJ2-2, with D unclear. The specimen sequenced was memory CD4+ T cells sorted from blood. Subset specified: CD45RA-negative fraction. CDR3 in amino acids: CASSLRSNTGELFF. CDR3 DNA: TGTGCCAGCAGCTTACGCAGTAACACCGGGGAGCTGTTTTTT.